Below, one TCR beta chain is given with its context. Libraries were prepared by immunoSEQ multiplex PCR; TCRdb keeps only in-frame clonotypes and omits some of them. This table holds 250,000 to 300,000 clones, roughly 85% found once. Looked up from germline, CDR1 is SGHTA and CDR2 is FQGNSA. Losses at the gene ends were 5 bases for V and 0 bases for J; bases not matched to a gene: 2. There are 14 residues in the CDR3. This sample is drawn from a study of blood T cell repertoires in COVID-19. The source is a man in his fifties or sixties with active or convalescent COVID-19. Sequenced: peripheral blood. The chain uses TRBV7-2 and TRBJ2-3; TRBD2 matches 7 bases. The CDR3 here is CASSLGRSTDTQYF. The CDR3 DNA reads as TGTGCCAGCAGCCTCGGGAGGAGCACAGATACGCAGTATTTT.